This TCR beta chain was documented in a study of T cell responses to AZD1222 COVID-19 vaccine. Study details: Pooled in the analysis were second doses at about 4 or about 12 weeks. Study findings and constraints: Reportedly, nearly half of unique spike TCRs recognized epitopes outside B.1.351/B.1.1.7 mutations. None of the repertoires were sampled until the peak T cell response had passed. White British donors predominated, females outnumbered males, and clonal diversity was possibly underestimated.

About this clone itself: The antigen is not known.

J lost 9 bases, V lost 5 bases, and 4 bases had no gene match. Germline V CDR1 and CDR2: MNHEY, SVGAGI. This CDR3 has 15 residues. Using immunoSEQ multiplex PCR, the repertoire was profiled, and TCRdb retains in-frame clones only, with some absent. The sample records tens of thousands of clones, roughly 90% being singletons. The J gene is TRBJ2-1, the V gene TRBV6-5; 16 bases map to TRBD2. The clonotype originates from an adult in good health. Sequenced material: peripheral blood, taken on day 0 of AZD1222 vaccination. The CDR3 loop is CASSTGTSGGGEQFF. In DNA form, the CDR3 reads TGTGCCAGCAGTACCGGGACTAGCGGGGGGGGTGAGCAGTTCTTC.